The 20 T cell receptor beta chains below were found in one sample sequenced in a study of regulatory T cells in long-lasting Graves disease. Time point noted: persistent/refractory GD, antithyroid drugs over 5 years with positive TRAb. From RNA extracted from PBMCs, the TCR library was made. Building the TCR beta libraries relied on iRepertoire HTBI primers, and CDR3 regions underwent Arm-PCR. TCRdb reprocessed the multiplex PCR reads with MiXCR, giving one entry per CDR3 protein. The sample shows some 430,000 distinct CDR3 sequences, roughly 21% of them seen only once. The source was peripheral blood mononuclear cells (PBMCs), collected when the disease was refractory, from a patient treated with antithyroid drugs. The receptors derive from a female donor with Graves disease.

This clonotype was detected ten times or more. The chain has TRBV10-3 and TRBJ2-5, with a tentative D call TRBD1 (5 bases). Trimming cost V 5 bases and J 3 bases, with 10 bases left between them. The CDR3 loop spans 13 amino acids. Germline loops: CDR1 ENHRY, CDR2 SYGVKD. CDR3 residues: CAISLTDKETQYF. In DNA, the CDR3 is TGTGCCATCAGTCTGACAGATAAAGAGACCCAGTACTTC.

This clonotype was detected many times. The CDR3 protein is CSAKDLRGTEAFF. CDR3 sequence (DNA): TGCAGTGCCAAAGATCTTAGGGGGACTGAAGCTTTCTTT. The rearrangement uses TRBV20-1 and TRBJ1-1; the D gene is possibly TRBD1 (6 bases). Germline V lookup: CDR1 DFQATT, CDR2 SNEGSKA (reference sequence). The CDR3 totals 13 residues. Trimming took off 6 bases at V and 5 bases at J, with 16 bases between the two ends.

Only a few counts were recorded for this clonotype. The chain links TRBV5-1 to TRBJ2-6; TRBD1 agrees at 10 bases. Germline CDR1 SGHRS, CDR2 YFSETQ. This CDR3 has 19 amino acids. With V trimmed by 5 bases and J by 0 bases, 11 bases remained unmatched. The CDR3 sequence is CASSSFPGTGDSGANVLTF. In DNA, the CDR3 is TGCGCCAGCAGTTCTTTCCCCGGGACAGGGGACTCTGGGGCCAACGTCCTGACTTTC.

This clonotype has ten or more counts. This chain links TRBV20-1 with TRBJ1-1; D remains ambiguous. V shed 5 bases and J shed 4 bases, with 17 bases lying between them. The V gene's germline CDR1 is DFQATT and CDR2 SNEGSKA (reference sequence). The CDR3 totals 14 residues. CDR3 residues: CSAASRGRGTEAFF. CDR3 DNA sequence: TGCAGTGCTGCCTCCCGAGGGCGGGGCACTGAAGCTTTCTTT.

Notes on this clonotype: A much larger clone differs by one base, so this may be a read error. The gene calls are TRBV6-2 or TRBV6-3 and TRBJ1-5, with 7 bases matching TRBD1. Germline V gene sequence: CDR1 MNHEY, CDR2 SVGEGT. Losses at the gene ends were 9 bases for V and 0 bases for J; bases not matched to a gene: 17. There are 18 residues in the CDR3. CDR3 loop: CASASGSGGTYSNQPQHF. Here the CDR3 DNA reads TGTGCCAGTGCCTCCGGGTCAGGGGGAACTTATAGCAATCAGCCCCAGCATTTT.

The chain couples TRBV7-9 to TRBJ2-7; possible D gene TRBD2, 6 bases. CDR3 size: 15 residues. V lost 5 bases and J lost 6, with 20 bases in between. Looked up from germline, CDR1 is SEHNR and CDR2 is FQNEAQ (reference sequence). The CDR3 loop reads CASSLPGREASEQYF. The CDR3 DNA follows: TGTGCCAGCAGCCTACCAGGCAGGGAGGCCTCCGAGCAGTACTTC.

This clonotype has ten or more counts. The V gene is TRBV28, the J gene TRBJ1-5; D call uncertain. The CDR3 runs 15 residues. Trimming shortened V by 2 bases and J by 2 bases, and 10 bases separated the two germline ends. Germline CDR1 MDHEN, CDR2 SYDVKM. The CDR3 sequence: CASSLTPMGNQPQHF. The CDR3 DNA sequence: TGTGCCAGCAGTTTAACCCCAATGGGCAATCAGCCCCAGCATTTT. Full variable domain (remainder filled in from reference TRBV28 and TRBJ1-5): DVKVTQSSRYLVKRTGEKVFLECVQDMDHENMFWYRQDPGLGLRLIYFSYDVKMKEKGDIPEGYSVSREKKERFSLILESASTNQTSMYLCASSLTPMGNQPQHFGDGTRLSIL.

This clonotype was seen repeatedly, ten times or more. This chain uses TRBV11-1 with TRBJ2-5; a possible D gene is TRBD2 (6 bases). Deletions cut 5 bases from V and 1 base from J, with 11 bases between. CDR1 is SGHAT, CDR2 FQDESV, per germline (reference sequence). This CDR3 contains 14 residues. The CDR3 region has the DNA TGTGCCAGCAGCCCCCGGGGGATCCAAGAGACCCAGTACTTC. It is translated as CASSPRGIQETQYF.

This clonotype was seen many times. V gene TRBV7-9 combines with J gene TRBJ1-2, with D maybe TRBD1 (5 bases). V dropped 5 bases and J dropped 4 bases, with 11 bases sitting between them. Germline assignment: CDR1 SEHNR and CDR2 FQNEAQ (reference sequence). The CDR3 spans 13 residues. The CDR3 region has the DNA TGTGCCAGCAGCCTCCAGGGAGCCTATGGCTACACCTTC. Protein product: CASSLQGAYGYTF.

This clonotype was observed a few times. J is TRBJ2-7 and V is TRBV11-2; the D is unclear. Germline CDR1 is SGHAT and CDR2 is FQNNGV. With 1 base removed from V and 3 bases from J, the gap between germline ends came to 7 bases. The CDR3 is 13 amino acids. The CDR3 here is CASSLVGFYEQYF. CDR3 in DNA: TGTGCCAGCAGCTTAGTGGGGTTCTACGAGCAGTACTTC.

This clonotype was picked up a small number of times. V gene TRBV7-2 combines with J gene TRBJ2-5; 8 nucleotides agree with TRBD2. The CDR3 has 15 amino acids. The V gene's germline CDR1 is SGHTA and CDR2 FQGNSA. After removal of 4 bases from V and 1 base from J, the junction contained 5 bases not matched to a gene. CDR3 sequence reads: CASSSGLGIQETQYF. The CDR3 region has the DNA TGTGCCAGCAGCTCGGGACTAGGCATCCAAGAGACCCAGTACTTC. The complete variable domain, with remaining parts taken from reference TRBV7-2 and TRBJ2-5, reads GAGVSQSPSNKVTEKGKDVELRCDPISGHTALYWYRQSLGQGLEFLIYFQGNSAPDKSGLPSDRFSAERTGGSVSTLTIQRTQQEDSAVYLCASSSGLGIQETQYFGPGTRLLVL.

The sample holds a few counts of this clonotype. This chain links TRBV7-9 with TRBJ2-7; 10 bases fit TRBD2. The CDR3 has 12 residues. The V and J ends lost 10 bases and 6 bases, in that order; junction bases with no gene match: 6. Germline CDR1 SEHNR, CDR2 FQNEAQ (reference sequence). In nucleotides, the CDR3 is TGTGCCATAACTAGCGGGAAAAGCGAGCAGTACTTC. It codes for CAITSGKSEQYF.

This clonotype was counted a few times. The CDR3 nucleotides read TGTGCCTGGAGTGAAAGGAGGAGGGACACTGAAGCTTTCTTT. Translating gives CAWSERRRDTEAFF. The chain couples TRBV30 to TRBJ1-1; no definite D call. The CDR3 consists of 14 residues. V was cut by 1 base and J by 3 bases, with 12 bases left in between. Germline V CDR1 and CDR2: GTSNPN, SVGIG (reference sequence).

The chain recombines TRBV5-5 with TRBJ1-5; D is unresolved. The CDR3 consists of 14 residues. V was clipped by 4 bases and J by 7 bases, with 15 bases between them. The germline CDR1 and CDR2 sequences are SGHKS and YYEKEE (reference sequence). The CDR3 loop reads CASSPYLGSQPQHF. The CDR3 DNA follows: TGTGCCAGCAGCCCTTATCTTGGTAGCCAGCCCCAGCATTTT.

A few counts support this clonotype. The chain couples TRBV27 to TRBJ2-5; TRBD2 matches 9 bases. CDR1 and CDR2 (germline): MNHEY, SMNVEV (reference sequence). CDR3 size: 18 residues. Trimming cost V 1 base and J 4 bases; bases outside gene matches: 13. The CDR3 loop reads CASSLFPFSGSGVETQYF. The DNA of the CDR3 is TGTGCCAGCAGTTTATTCCCTTTTAGCGGGAGTGGTGTAGAGACCCAGTACTTC.

This clonotype showed up just a few times. The V and J genes are TRBV6-5 and TRBJ2-2; tentatively, D is TRBD2 (6 bases). The CDR3 totals 15 residues. Germline CDR1 MNHEY, CDR2 SVGAGI. Trimming took 0 bases from V and 1 from J, leaving 6 bases between them. The DNA of the CDR3 is TGTGCCAGCAGTTACTCCGGGAGGAACACCGGGGAGCTGTTTTTT. It codes for CASSYSGRNTGELFF.

V gene TRBV19 combines with J gene TRBJ2-7; D not certain. Germline CDR1 and CDR2: LNHDA and SQIVND (reference sequence). The CDR3 is 14 amino acids. V was pared by 2 bases and J by 5 bases, with 13 bases between. This CDR3 reads CASSILPGYNEQYF. CDR3 coding DNA: TGTGCCAGTAGTATACTCCCCGGTTACAACGAGCAGTACTTC.

This clonotype was detected only a few times. The rearrangement links TRBV29-1 to TRBJ2-1, with a tentative D call TRBD1 (5 bases). Trimming stripped 4 bases from V and 0 bases from J, with 13 bases between. Per the germline V gene, CDR1 is SQVTM and CDR2 is ANQGSEA. The CDR3 is 15 residues long. The CDR3 sequence: CSVAFGASSYNEQFF. CDR3 bases: TGCAGCGTTGCGTTTGGGGCGAGCTCCTACAATGAGCAGTTCTTC.

This clonotype has a single count. The chain combines TRBV19 with TRBJ2-2; TRBD1 agrees at 11 bases. Looked up from germline, CDR1 is LNHDA and CDR2 is SQIVND (reference sequence). V shed 4 bases and J 5 bases; nucleotides not matched to a gene: 6. The CDR3 runs 16 residues. The CDR3 sequence: CASSTRDRGKTGELFF. CDR3 DNA: TGTGCCAGTAGTACCCGGGACAGGGGGAAAACCGGGGAGCTGTTTTTT.

This clonotype was counted a few times. The chain uses TRBV6-1 and TRBJ1-1; weak D call: TRBD1 (6 bases). Germline assignment: CDR1 MNHNS and CDR2 SASEGT. CDR3 size: 14 residues. The ends were cut back, 6 bases at V and 4 bases at J, with 15 bases in the middle. Here the CDR3 reads CASRPMTGLTEAFF. DNA of the CDR3: TGTGCCAGCAGACCAATGACAGGTCTCACTGAAGCTTTCTTT.